Each of the 18 T cell receptor beta chains below was sequenced from the same sample in a study of blood T cell repertoires in COVID-19. The table came from immunoSEQ multiplex PCR; TCRdb's copy has only in-frame clones and leaves some out. The sample lists roughly 260,000 clones; more than 75% were seen once. Sequences were obtained from PBMCs or T cells enriched from blood (not recorded which). These receptors were collected from a woman between 18 and 30 years old who had recovered from COVID-19.

CDR3 sequence reads: CASSEFGGAGSPLHF. The CDR3 DNA reads TGTGCCAGCAGTGAATTTGGGGGCGCAGGATCACCCCTCCACTTT. The chain links TRBV25-1 to TRBJ1-6, with D perhaps TRBD1 (6 bases). The V and J ends lost 1 base and 10 bases respectively, with 14 bases between them. Germline V gene sequence: CDR1 MGHDK, CDR2 SYGVNS. CDR3 length equals 15 residues.

The chain links TRBV4-2 to TRBJ2-3; 8 bases align to TRBD2. The CDR3 is 17 amino acids. CDR1 and CDR2 from the germline V gene are LGHNA and YNFKEQ. Germline trimming cut 0 bases from V and 2 bases from J; bases unmatched to any gene: 7. This CDR3 is CASSQDLLAAFTDTQYF. DNA of the CDR3: TGTGCCAGCAGCCAAGACTTACTAGCGGCTTTCACAGATACGCAGTATTTT.

Written as DNA, the CDR3 is TGCGCCAGCAGCCACCCCCTTTCGGGACAAGCCAAAAACATTCAGTACTTC. Translation: CASSHPLSGQAKNIQYF. The J gene is TRBJ2-4, the V gene TRBV4-1; D perhaps matches TRBD1 (6 bases). This CDR3 has 17 residues. CDR1 MGHRA and CDR2 YSYEKL come from the germline V gene. Trimming pared 3 bases from V and 0 bases from J, leaving 15 bases between.

This rearrangement joins TRBV5-1 to TRBJ2-1; 11 bases are shared with TRBD2. This CDR3 spans 17 amino acids. CDR1 and CDR2 from the germline V gene are SGHRS and YFSETQ. Trimming at V came to 4 bases and at J to 8 bases, leaving 14 bases not matched to a gene. The CDR3 sequence: CASSAGLAALLSDEQFF. In nucleotides, the CDR3 is TGCGCCAGCAGCGCGGGACTAGCGGCCTTGCTCAGCGATGAGCAGTTCTTC.

The chain employs TRBV6-1 and TRBJ1-3, with D possibly being TRBD1 (6 bases). Trimming took off 1 base at V and 2 bases at J, with 18 bases between the two ends. The CDR3 loop spans 18 amino acids. In germline, CDR1 is MNHNS, CDR2 SASEGT. The CDR3 DNA follows: TGTGCCAGCAGTGAAGGTCCCCTCCAGGGGTTGGCTGGAAACACCATATATTTT. Translated: CASSEGPLQGLAGNTIYF.

The rearrangement links TRBV25-1 to TRBJ1-6, with unresolved D. Germline V gene lookup returns CDR1 MGHDK and CDR2 SYGVNS. Trimming stripped 3 bases from V and 10 bases from J, with 7 bases between. The CDR3 is made up of 12 amino acids. The CDR3 is CASSDSSSPLHF. The DNA for the CDR3 is TGTGCCAGCAGTGACAGTTCGTCACCCCTCCACTTT.

J is TRBJ2-2 and V is TRBV30, with 11 bases lining up with TRBD2. CDR3 length: 15 amino acids. Germline V gene sequence: CDR1 GTSNPN, CDR2 SVGIG (reference sequence). The J segment lost 7 bases and the V segment lost 4 bases, leaving 8 bases of the junction unmatched. CDR3 nucleotides: TGTGCCTGGACCGTCGGACTAGCGGGCGGCGGGGAGCTGTTTTTT. This codes for CAWTVGLAGGGELFF.

This rearrangement joins TRBV4-1 to TRBJ2-7; 7 bases map to TRBD2. Germline CDR1 and CDR2: MGHRA and YSYEKL. Trimming cost V 4 bases and J 2 bases; bases outside gene matches: 5. The CDR3 has 14 residues. The CDR3 region is CASSPGGRTYEQYF. In DNA form, the CDR3 reads TGCGCCAGCAGCCCGGGAGGACGCACCTACGAGCAGTACTTC.

The chain carries TRBV29-1 and TRBJ2-7, with a weak D call TRBD2 (6 bases). CDR1 and CDR2 from the germline V gene are SQVTM and ANQGSEA. CDR3 length: 15 residues. Trimming shortened V by 4 bases and J by 3 bases, and 19 bases separated the two germline ends. The CDR3 is CSVVARDLARYEQYF. The CDR3 region has the DNA TGCAGCGTTGTTGCCCGGGACTTAGCGCGCTACGAGCAGTACTTC.

V gene TRBV5-1 combines with J gene TRBJ2-5; 12 nucleotides match TRBD2. The germline CDR1 and CDR2 sequences are SGHRS and YFSETQ. This CDR3 is built from 15 residues. V was clipped by 3 bases and J by 4 bases; unmatched bases: 4. CDR3 loop: CASSWELAGGETQYF. Here the CDR3 DNA reads TGCGCCAGCAGCTGGGAACTAGCGGGGGGAGAGACCCAGTACTTC.

The rearrangement joins TRBV7-2 to TRBJ2-2, with D hard to call. In germline, CDR1 is SGHTA, CDR2 FQGNSA. This CDR3 has 16 amino acids. Trimming took off 1 base at V and 0 bases at J, with 9 bases between the two ends. The CDR3 DNA follows: TGTGCCAGCAGCTTAGAGAGTTACGCGAACACCGGGGAGCTGTTTTTT. Translation: CASSLESYANTGELFF.

This clone was picked up a small number of times. The chain couples TRBV14 to TRBJ1-1; D might be TRBD1 (5 bases). The CDR3 contains 18 residues. The V and J ends lost 1 base and 5 bases respectively, with 23 bases between them. Germline-derived CDR1 and CDR2 are SGHDN and FVKESK. CDR3: CASSQADSIARPSTEAFF. The CDR3, as DNA: TGTGCCAGCAGCCAAGCCGACAGCATAGCCCGTCCGTCGACTGAAGCTTTCTTT.

The J gene is TRBJ1-1, the V gene TRBV11-3; D unclear. This CDR3 has 13 amino acids. Trimming left V 5 bases short and J 0 bases short, with 7 bases between. CDR1 is SGHNT and CDR2 is YENEEA in the germline V gene. CDR3 coding DNA: TGTGCCAGCAGCGTCACAGTGAACACTGAAGCTTTCTTT. It is translated as CASSVTVNTEAFF. The whole variable domain, filled in from reference TRBV11-3 and TRBJ1-1, reads EAGVVQSPRYKIIEKKQPVAFWCNPISGHNTLYWYLQNLGQGPELLIRYENEEAVDDSQLPKDRFSAERLKGVDSTLKIQPAELGDSAVYLCASSVTVNTEAFFGQGTRLTVV.

The chain recombines TRBV2 with TRBJ2-3, with a tentative D call TRBD1 (5 bases). This CDR3 has 21 residues. Germline CDR1 and CDR2: SNHLY and FYNNEI. With 6 bases removed from V and 0 bases from J, the gap between germline ends came to 31 bases. CDR3 DNA: TGTGCCAGCAGAACCACCCCCGGACACCCTGGAGCCCTTCATAGCACAGATACGCAGTATTTT. Its protein product is CASRTTPGHPGALHSTDTQYF.

This clone was recorded once. Germline is not matched at one junction end, which may reflect a read error. V is TRBV28 and J is TRBJ1-4; 9 nucleotides agree with TRBD1. There are 18 residues in the CDR3. CDR1 and CDR2 from the germline V gene are MDHEN and SYDVKM. The CDR3 DNA reads TGTGTCAGCAGTTTAGCCGGGACAGGGACGTATCGGGGTGAAAAACTGTTTTTT. It is translated as CVSSLAGTGTYRGEKLFF.

The J gene is TRBJ2-2, the V gene TRBV5-8; D gene unclear. Trimming pared 1 base from V and 0 bases from J, leaving 10 bases between. Germline V gives CDR1 SGHTS, CDR2 YDEGEE. This CDR3 region has 16 residues. The CDR3, as DNA: TGTGCCAGCAGCTTGTTGGAGAGCACGAACACCGGGGAGCTGTTTTTT. As protein: CASSLLESTNTGELFF.

The rearrangement joins TRBV19 to TRBJ1-1; 7 nucleotides line up with TRBD1. The J segment lost 7 bases and the V segment lost 2 bases, leaving 10 bases of the junction unmatched. Germline values: CDR1 LNHDA, CDR2 SQIVND (reference sequence). The CDR3 length is 15 residues. CDR3 region: CASSINPDRDGEAFF. DNA of the CDR3: TGTGCCAGTAGTATAAACCCCGACAGGGACGGTGAAGCTTTCTTT. The whole variable domain, remainder taken from reference TRBV19 and TRBJ1-1, is DGGITQSPKYLFRKEGQNVTLSCEQNLNHDAMYWYRQDPGQGLRLIYYSQIVNDFQKGDIAEGYSVSREKKESFPLTVTSAQKNPTAFYLCASSINPDRDGEAFFGQGTRLTVV.

This CDR3 reads CASSLVAGAQTQYF. The CDR3 DNA reads as TGTGCCAGCAGCTTAGTTGCGGGAGCACAGACCCAGTACTTC. The chain carries TRBV7-2 and TRBJ2-5; 7 positions match TRBD2. J gave up 6 bases and V 1 base, and 5 bases lay outside the gene matches. This CDR3 region has 14 residues. Looked up from germline, CDR1 is SGHTA and CDR2 is FQGNSA.